The clone carrying this TCR beta chain turned up a few times. V was pared by 6 bases and J by 4 bases, with 18 bases between. Germline-derived CDR1 and CDR2 are SQVTM and ANQGSEA. The CDR3 is 14 amino acids. This record comes from a study of CD8+ T cells in alopecia areata. Once RNA had been extracted, it was reverse transcribed into cDNA to act as the sequencing template. Data came from immunoSEQ multiplex PCR; TCRdb stores just in-frame clones and leaves some out. The top ten hold roughly 7.5% of the sample, which has 120,000 to 150,000 clones, around 50% seen once. The receptor was derived from a human donor with alopecia areata. The rearrangement joins TRBV29-1 to TRBJ1-1; D is unclear. The sample consisted of CD4+ T cells sorted from blood. The CDR3 nucleotides read TGCAGCGTCTCACGGTTCGAGCAGAGCACTGAAGCTTTCTTT. It specifies CSVSRFEQSTEAFF. Complete variable domain (other parts from reference TRBV29-1 and TRBJ1-1): SAVISQKPSRDICQRGTSLTIQCQVDSQVTMMFWYRQQPGQSLTLIATANQGSEATYESGFVIDKFPISRPNLTFSTLTVSNMSPEDSSIYLCSVSRFEQSTEAFFGQGTRLTVV.